The 30 T cell receptor beta chains in this list originate from one sample, sequenced in a study of T cell repertoires in cytomegalovirus infection (dated by TCRdb to the late 2010s). Sequencing relied on an Illumina HiSeq 1500. The public reads were reprocessed in TCRdb via fastp at Q25 and MiXCR, keeping in-frame beta chains. Each CDR3 protein gets just one entry, which takes the most common genes and DNA from the rows behind it. This sample has some 700,000 distinct CDR3 sequences in its table, and 35% to 45% of those were observed once. Roughly 2.9% of the sample is taken by the ten largest. The sequenced sample consisted of PBMCs. These receptors all come from a human donor in good health (CMV status not recorded). Some clones in this sample may be carry-over from other donors' samples.

This clonotype showed up just once. The chain combines TRBV12-3 or TRBV12-4 with TRBJ2-1; weak D call: TRBD2 (5 bases). The V and J ends lost 6 bases and 7 bases respectively, with 16 bases between them. The CDR3 is made up of 14 amino acids. Here the CDR3 DNA reads TGTGCCAGCAGCCTCCTCGGGATTCAAAATGAGCAGTTCTTC. It yields the protein CASSLLGIQNEQFF.

The rearrangement uses TRBV7-3 and TRBJ1-1; D may be TRBD1 (5 bases). CDR1 is SGHTA and CDR2 is FQGTGA in the germline V gene. V lost 1 base to trimming and J lost 2 bases, with 14 bases between them. The CDR3 extends over 16 amino acids. The DNA of the CDR3 is TGTGCCAGCAGCTTAATTAAGAGGGGAGTCAACACTGAAGCTTTCTTT. Amino acids: CASSLIKRGVNTEAFF.

This chain connects TRBV28 to TRBJ2-5, with 13 positions matching TRBD2. Germline CDR1 reads MDHEN; CDR2 reads SYDVKM. The CDR3 is made up of 15 amino acids. The trim removed 4 bases at V and 9 bases at J, leaving 8 bases unmatched. CDR3 sequence (DNA): TGTGCCAGCAGTTCCCGGGGACTAGCGGGGTTGGCCCAGTACTTC. Translating it yields CASSSRGLAGLAQYF.

The table lists this clonotype with many counts. The gene calls are TRBV7-2 and TRBJ2-5; 7 positions match TRBD2. V lost 1 base, J lost 2 bases, and 7 bases stayed unmatched. CDR1 is SGHTA and CDR2 is FQGNSA in the germline V gene. The CDR3 sequence is 16 residues long. CDR3 coding DNA: TGTGCCAGCAGCTTAGTTGTGGGACTACATCAAGAGACCCAGTACTTC. Translated, it gives CASSLVVGLHQETQYF.

This clonotype was counted only a few times. V usage is TRBV25-1 and J usage is TRBJ1-1; D remains ambiguous. CDR3 length: 18 amino acids. With 1 base removed from V and 4 bases from J, the gap between germline ends came to 22 bases. In germline, CDR1 is MGHDK, CDR2 SYGVNS. This CDR3 is CASSEFARVPGWGTEAFF. The CDR3 bases are TGTGCCAGCAGTGAATTCGCACGTGTCCCGGGCTGGGGCACTGAAGCTTTCTTT.

This chain connects TRBV11-3 to TRBJ2-2; D not certain. Trimming stripped 2 bases from V and 1 base from J, with 8 bases between. There are 15 residues in the CDR3. Per the germline V gene, CDR1 is SGHNT and CDR2 is YENEEA. The DNA for the CDR3 is TGTGCCAGCAGCTTATACTTTCAGAACACCGGGGAGCTGTTTTTT. It specifies CASSLYFQNTGELFF.

This chain joins TRBV7-6 and TRBJ1-5; no clear D. Germline V CDR1 and CDR2: SGHVS, FNYEAQ. The V end lost 5 bases, the J end lost 6 bases, and 23 bases lay between the germline ends. The CDR3 contains 17 residues. The CDR3 sequence is CASSNLRTDDGSQPQHF. In DNA, the CDR3 is TGTGCCAGCAGCAACCTTAGGACCGACGACGGCAGTCAGCCCCAGCATTTT. Filled out from reference TRBV7-6 and TRBJ1-5, the complete variable domain reads GAGVSQSPRYKVTKRGQDVALRCDPISGHVSLYWYRQALGQGPEFLTYFNYEAQQDKSGLPNDRFSAERPEGSISTLTIQRTEQRDSAMYRCASSNLRTDDGSQPQHFGDGTRLSIL.

This clonotype was counted ten times or more. This rearrangement joins TRBV7-9 to TRBJ2-7; 14 positions agree with TRBD2. Unmatched junction bases numbered 6, after V lost 5 bases and J lost 0 bases. Looked up from germline, CDR1 is SEHNR and CDR2 is FQNEAQ (reference sequence). The CDR3 contains 17 residues. In nucleotides, the CDR3 is TGTGCCAGCAGCCCCCCCGGGACTAGCGGGAGCTCCTACGAGCAGTACTTC. Translated, it gives CASSPPGTSGSSYEQYF.

This chain links TRBV6-5 with TRBJ1-1; TRBD1 matches at 7 bases. The germline V gene encodes CDR1 MNHEY and CDR2 SVGAGI. The CDR3 length is 16 residues. V lost 2 bases, J lost 1 base, and 7 bases stayed unmatched. CDR3 protein: CASSYNRRQGNTEAFF. The DNA for the CDR3 is TGTGCCAGCAGTTACAACCGGAGACAGGGGAACACTGAAGCTTTCTTT.

The chain joins TRBV7-2 to TRBJ1-2; D remains unclear. The germline CDR1 and CDR2 sequences are SGHTA and FQGNSA. The V gene lost 5 bases and the J gene lost 4 bases, with 17 bases spanning the gap. The length of the CDR3 is 15 residues. The CDR3 DNA follows: TGTGCCAGCAGCATACATTCCACAGCTCTCTATGGCTACACCTTC. Translation gives CASSIHSTALYGYTF.

Comments on this clonotype: Because it lacks the conserved phenylalanine or tryptophan at the end, this CDR3 is likely a read error. The J gene is TRBJ2-7, the V gene TRBV6-6, with 8 nucleotides matching TRBD1. The CDR3 sequence is 13 residues long. The germline gives CDR1 MNHNY, CDR2 SVGAGI (reference sequence). V lost 5 bases and J lost 6; bases outside the gene matches: 6. CDR3 protein: CASSDRTGSEQYL. The CDR3 nucleotides are TGTGCCAGCAGTGATCGGACAGGGAGCGAGCAGTACTTA.

This clonotype occurred many times. This rearrangement joins TRBV19 to TRBJ1-5; tentatively, D is TRBD1 (5 bases). Germline V gene sequence: CDR1 LNHDA, CDR2 SQIVND (reference sequence). CDR3 size: 15 residues. The germline V and J ends were trimmed by 7 bases and 1 base, with 14 bases remaining between them. This chain's CDR3 is CASKTTEGSNQPQHF. The CDR3 DNA follows: TGTGCCAGTAAAACGACAGAGGGGAGCAATCAGCCCCAGCATTTT.

This clonotype has a handful of counts. The rearrangement links TRBV7-6 to TRBJ2-6; D not resolved. The V gene's germline CDR1 is SGHVS and CDR2 FNYEAQ. The ends were cut back, 1 base at V and 0 bases at J, with 7 bases in the middle. The CDR3 is 16 residues long. The CDR3, as DNA: TGTGCCAGCAGCTTAGATTCTAGCTCTGGGGCCAACGTCCTGACTTTC. This codes for CASSLDSSSGANVLTF.

This chain uses TRBV5-5 with TRBJ2-1, with D perhaps being TRBD1 or TRBD2 (5 bases each). Trimming removed 2 bases at V and 1 base at J, with 19 bases between. Germline V lookup: CDR1 SGHKS, CDR2 YYEKEE (reference sequence). There are 18 residues in the CDR3. CDR3: CASSFRGPPTRSYNEQFF. The CDR3 nucleotides are TGTGCCAGCAGCTTTCGGGGCCCTCCTACTCGATCCTACAATGAGCAGTTCTTC.

J is TRBJ1-3 and V is TRBV7-9; D uncertain. The CDR3 extends over 13 amino acids. Per germline, CDR1 SEHNR and CDR2 FQNEAQ (reference sequence). The CDR3 DNA sequence: TGTGCAGCCGGCAGGTCAAATGGAAACACCATATATTTT. Its protein is CAAGRSNGNTIYF. The full variable domain, completed using reference TRBV7-9 and TRBJ1-3, is DTGVSQNPRHKITKRGQNVTFRCDPISEHNRLYWYRQTLGQGPEFLTYFQNEAQLEKSRLLSDRFSAERPKGSFSTLEIQRTEQGDSAMYLCAAGRSNGNTIYFGEGSWLTVV.

The rearrangement links TRBV29-1 to TRBJ1-2, with D tentatively TRBD1 (5 bases). V lost 7 bases to trimming and J lost 1 base, with 10 bases between them. The CDR3 spans 12 residues. Germline lookup yields CDR1 SQVTM and CDR2 ANQGSEA. CDR3 loop: CSGRDRNYGYTF. The CDR3 DNA follows: TGCAGCGGCCGGGACCGTAACTATGGCTACACCTTC.

This clonotype was counted ten times or more. Mismatch with germline at one junction end may stem from a read error. The V gene is TRBV5-1, the J gene TRBJ2-5; either TRBD1 or TRBD2 may supply D (5 bases each). CDR3 length equals 12 residues. The V gene's germline CDR1 is SGHRS and CDR2 YFSETQ. The CDR3 nucleotides are TGTGCCAGCAGTTTGGGGGAAGAGACCCAGTACTTC. Translating gives CASSLGEETQYF.

This clonotype occurred a few times. The gene calls are TRBV7-9 and TRBJ2-3; D is unclear. The CDR3 has 16 amino acids. Trimming took off 2 bases at V and 0 bases at J, with 12 bases between the two ends. Germline V gene lookup returns CDR1 SEHNR and CDR2 FQNEAQ (reference sequence). The CDR3 nucleotides are TGTGCCAGCAGCTTACCCCAGAGCCCTAGCACAGATACGCAGTATTTT. As protein: CASSLPQSPSTDTQYF.

The genes are TRBV5-3 and TRBJ2-5; D remains ambiguous. TRBV5-3 is marked as an open reading frame, function uncertain. The CDR3 covers 12 residues. V lost 8 bases, J lost 6 bases, and 14 bases lay in between. The CDR3 DNA follows: TGTGCCAGCAGCCCCCAAGGGAAGACCCAGTACTTC. Translated, it gives CASSPQGKTQYF.

The chain employs TRBV20-1 and TRBJ1-2, with D possibly matching TRBD1 (5 bases). The ends were cut back, 1 base at V and 0 bases at J, with 18 bases in the middle. Looked up from germline, CDR1 is DFQATT and CDR2 is SNEGSKA (reference sequence). CDR3 length: 17 residues. The CDR3: CSARAQGGKGANYGYTF. The CDR3, as DNA: TGCAGTGCTAGAGCTCAGGGTGGTAAAGGGGCTAACTATGGCTACACCTTC.

The chain joins TRBV7-2 to TRBJ2-5; perhaps TRBD2 as D (5 bases). The germline V gene encodes CDR1 SGHTA and CDR2 FQGNSA. Trimming pared 5 bases from V and 3 bases from J, leaving 16 bases between. The CDR3 consists of 15 residues. The CDR3 spells CASSPRTERKETQYF. CDR3 nucleotides: TGTGCCAGCAGCCCCCGGACTGAGCGTAAAGAGACCCAGTACTTC.

This rearrangement joins TRBV28 to TRBJ2-7; D unclear. The ends were cut back, 1 base at V and 3 bases at J, with 10 bases in the middle. This CDR3 contains 14 residues. Germline V gene sequence: CDR1 MDHEN, CDR2 SYDVKM. In nucleotides, the CDR3 is TGTGCCAGCAGTTTATCTGGGTCCTACTACGAGCAGTACTTC. It specifies CASSLSGSYYEQYF.

The rearrangement links TRBV10-3 to TRBJ1-1; 7 nucleotides align to TRBD1. CDR1 ENHRY and CDR2 SYGVKD come from the germline V gene. This CDR3 is 14 amino acids long. The CDR3 spells CAIGSQGGVTEAFF. The CDR3 DNA follows: TGTGCTATCGGGTCTCAGGGGGGAGTCACTGAAGCTTTCTTT.

The chain has TRBV5-1 and TRBJ2-7, with TRBD1 identical over 9 bases. The CDR3 sequence is 15 residues long. Germline values: CDR1 SGHRS, CDR2 YFSETQ. V dropped 3 bases and J dropped 2; count of bases not matched to a gene: 6. This CDR3 reads CASSSSGTGPYEQYF. CDR3 in DNA: TGCGCCAGCAGCTCTTCCGGGACAGGGCCCTACGAGCAGTACTTC.

J is TRBJ2-3 and V is TRBV28; TRBD1 agrees at 7 bases. Germline V gene data show CDR1 as MDHEN and CDR2 as SYDVKM. This CDR3 spans 15 amino acids. The V segment lost 4 bases and the J segment 9 bases; nucleotides outside the gene matches: 13. The CDR3 DNA follows: TGTGCCAGCAGTTCAAATCTACAGGGGACGGAGACGCAGTATTTT. Translation gives CASSSNLQGTETQYF.

The chain couples TRBV19 to TRBJ1-5; TRBD1 is a possible D gene (5 bases). The germline V and J ends were trimmed by 7 bases and 5 bases, with 12 bases remaining between them. Germline CDR1 LNHDA, CDR2 SQIVND (reference sequence). The CDR3 consists of 13 residues. The CDR3 nucleotides read TGTGCCAGTACCGAGCGAGGGGATCAGCCCCAGCATTTT. This translates into CASTERGDQPQHF.

This clonotype was detected once. A much larger clone lies one base from this, so it may be a read error. The V gene is TRBV7-2, the J gene TRBJ2-7; D is perhaps TRBD1 (6 bases). Germline V gene sequence: CDR1 SGHTA, CDR2 FQGNSA. CDR3 length: 13 residues. The CDR3 DNA reads as TGTGCCAGCAGCTATGACAGGAACTACGTGCAGTACTTC. This gives the protein CASSYDRNYVQYF.

This rearrangement joins TRBV7-8 to TRBJ2-7, with D possibly matching TRBD1 (5 bases). This CDR3 region has 13 residues. V lost 4 bases and J 7 bases, leaving 14 bases between the germline ends. CDR1 and CDR2 (germline): SGHVS, FQNEAQ. The CDR3 loop reads CASSSKGLVEQYF. The CDR3 DNA follows: TGTGCCAGCAGCTCAAAGGGGCTTGTGGAGCAGTACTTC.

This rearrangement joins TRBV27 to TRBJ2-7, with no clear D. Germline CDR1 MNHEY, CDR2 SMNVEV (reference sequence). Trimming took 3 bases from V and 3 from J, leaving 15 bases between them. This CDR3 comprises 15 residues. Here the CDR3 reads CASSLAGPFYYEQYF. CDR3 nucleotides: TGTGCCAGCAGTTTGGCCGGTCCCTTTTACTACGAGCAGTACTTC.

The table lists this clonotype with a few counts. V is TRBV6-5 and J is TRBJ2-2, with 11 bases fitting TRBD2. Germline V gene sequence: CDR1 MNHEY, CDR2 SVGAGI. This CDR3 contains 18 residues. The V gene end was trimmed by 2 bases and the J gene end by 2 bases; junction bases not matched to a gene: 7. Here the CDR3 reads CASSYVGTSGANTGELFF. The CDR3 nucleotides read TGTGCCAGCAGTTACGTCGGGACTAGCGGCGCTAACACCGGGGAGCTGTTTTTT.